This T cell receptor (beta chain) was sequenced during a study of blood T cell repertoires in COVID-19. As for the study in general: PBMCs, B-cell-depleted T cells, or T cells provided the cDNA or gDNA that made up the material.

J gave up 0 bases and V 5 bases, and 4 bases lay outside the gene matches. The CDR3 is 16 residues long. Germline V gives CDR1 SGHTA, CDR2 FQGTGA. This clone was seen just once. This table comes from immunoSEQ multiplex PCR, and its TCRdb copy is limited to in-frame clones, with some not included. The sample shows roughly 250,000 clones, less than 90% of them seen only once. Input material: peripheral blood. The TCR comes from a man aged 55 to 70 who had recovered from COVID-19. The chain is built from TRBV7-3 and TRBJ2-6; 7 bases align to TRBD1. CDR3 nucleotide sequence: TGTGCCAGCAGCCCTTGGGACAGCTCTGGGGCCAACGTCCTGACTTTC. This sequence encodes CASSPWDSSGANVLTF.